This is a list of T cell receptor beta chains from one sample in a study of blood T cell repertoires in COVID-19. Sequencing was performed with immunoSEQ multiplex PCR; in TCRdb, only in-frame clones are kept and a portion is missing. The repertoire holds 130,000 or so clones, with roughly four fifths as singletons. Sample: peripheral blood. The receptors originated from a woman of 80 years or more with acute or convalescent COVID-19. CDR3s include the opening cysteine and the closing phenylalanine or tryptophan. The D gene is left open where the match is weak. Not all rows give a size; the values are once, few, many and, for expanded clones, a class.

- TRBJ1-3 11 TRBV19 - CATNPGNTIYF TGTGCCACAAATCCTGGAAACACCATATATTTT
- TRBJ2-5 15 TRBV9 TRBD1 CASSVDRDSGETQYF TGTGCCAGCAGCGTAGATCGGGACAGCGGAGAGACCCAGTACTTC
- TRBJ1-3 16 TRBV7-8 TRBD1 CASSPRTGGAGNTIYF TGTGCCAGCAGCCCGCGGACAGGGGGCGCCGGAAACACCATATATTTT
- TRBJ2-3 18 TRBV10-3 TRBD2 CAIRGGGLAGARTDTQYF TGTGCCATCAGGGGTGGGGGCCTAGCGGGGGCCCGCACAGATACGCAGTATTTT
few TRBJ2-7 18 TRBV19 - CATDPDSQPPKHSYEQYF TGTGCCACAGACCCGGACAGCCAGCCACCCAAGCACTCCTACGAGCAGTACTTC
- TRBJ2-2 14 TRBV27 - CASSLLAATGELFF TGTGCCAGCAGTTTATTGGCTGCCACCGGGGAGCTGTTTTTT
- TRBJ1-2 13 TRBV9 - CASSVITSYGYTF TGTGCCAGCAGCGTAATTACATCGTATGGCTACACCTTC
- TRBJ1-1 15 TRBV5-1 - CASSLGRQMNTEAFF TGCGCCAGCAGCTTGGGGCGGCAGATGAACACTGAAGCTTTCTTT
few TRBJ2-1 15 TRBV7-9 TRBD2 CASSLPGTSVNEQFF TGTGCCAGCAGCCTCCCCGGGACTAGCGTAAATGAGCAGTTCTTC
- TRBJ2-3 14 TRBV5-1 - CASSWGLGTDTQYF TGCGCCAGCAGCTGGGGACTCGGTACAGATACGCAGTATTTT
- TRBJ1-5 15 TRBV4-3 TRBD1 CASSQGTGGNQPQHF TGCGCCAGCAGCCAAGGGACAGGCGGCAATCAGCCCCAGCATTTT
few TRBJ2-5 16 TRBV5-4 TRBD2 CASSLGLAGGRETQYF TGTGCCAGCAGCCTAGGACTAGCGGGGGGGCGGGAGACCCAGTACTTC
- TRBJ1-1 15 TRBV2 TRBD1 CASSEKTGGNTEAFF TGTGCCAGCAGTGAAAAGACAGGGGGGAACACTGAAGCTTTCTTT
- TRBJ2-7 14 TRBV7-9 TRBD2 CASSTGLAGYEQYF TGTGCCAGCAGCACGGGACTAGCGGGCTACGAGCAGTACTTC
few TRBJ1-1 13 TRBV12-3/TRBV12-4 - CASRRTDTTEAFF TGTGCCAGCCGACGGACAGACACCACTGAAGCTTTCTTT
- TRBJ1-2 14 TRBV28 - CASSLGRGNYGYTF TGTGCCAGCAGTTTAGGGAGGGGGAACTATGGCTACACCTTC
few TRBJ2-4 17 TRBV19 - CASSGGFIVLGKNIQYF TGTGCCAGTAGTGGAGGTTTCATCGTTTTAGGCAAAAACATTCAGTACTTC
- TRBJ2-7 16 TRBV5-1 TRBD1 CASSYSPPGQGDEQYF TGCGCCAGCAGCTACTCACCGCCGGGACAGGGCGACGAGCAGTACTTC
- TRBJ2-3 16 TRBV7-6 TRBD2 CASSLGLAGPTDTQYF TGTGCCAGCAGCTTAGGTCTAGCGGGGCCCACAGATACGCAGTATTTT
- TRBJ2-3 13 TRBV5-5 - CASSFVVTDTQYF TGTGCCAGCAGCTTCGTAGTTACAGATACGCAGTATTTT
- TRBJ1-4 15 TRBV2 - CASSSTGVPNEKLFF TGTGCCAGCAGCTCCACCGGGGTACCAAATGAAAAACTGTTTTTT
- TRBJ1-1 11 TRBV20-1 - CSARGATEAFF TGCAGTGCTAGAGGGGCCACTGAAGCTTTCTTT
- TRBJ1-2 16 TRBV5-1 - CASSPWDTGPGDGYTF TGCGCCAGCAGCCCCTGGGACACAGGGCCCGGGGATGGCTACACCTTC
- TRBJ1-6 15 TRBV5-4 TRBD1 CASSSARGLNSPLHF TGTGCCAGCAGCTCGGCCAGGGGGCTTAATTCACCCCTCCACTTT
- TRBJ1-2 13 TRBV5-1 - CASSLGSEVGYTF TGCGCCAGCAGCTTAGGGAGCGAAGTTGGCTACACCTTC
- TRBJ2-1 15 TRBV6-5 TRBD1 CASSSTGTGYNEQFF TGTGCCAGCAGTTCCACCGGGACAGGGTACAATGAGCAGTTCTTC
few TRBJ1-5 13 TRBV18 TRBD1 CASSPQGAQPQHF TGTGCCAGCTCACCACAGGGGGCGCAGCCCCAGCATTTT
- TRBJ1-1 13 TRBV7-3 TRBD1 CASSVNRGAQAFF TGTGCCAGCAGCGTGAACAGGGGGGCTCAAGCTTTCTTT
- TRBJ2-2 18 TRBV28 - CASSLFELQGWGTGELFF TGTGCCAGCAGTTTATTTGAACTACAGGGATGGGGTACCGGGGAGCTGTTTTTT
- TRBJ2-7 16 TRBV5-1 TRBD1 CASSSDPAGTGTKQYF TGCGCCAGCAGCTCGGACCCTGCCGGGACAGGGACCAAGCAGTACTTC
- TRBJ1-4 10 TRBV19 - CASTPEKLFF TGTGCCAGTACCCCAGAAAAACTGTTTTTT
once TRBJ1-1 15 TRBV18 - CASSPGRTENTEAFF TGTGCCAGCTCACCGGGTCGGACAGAGAACACTGAAGCTTTCTTT
- TRBJ1-5 16 TRBV19 - CASSMETGSGNQPQHF TGTGCCAGTAGTATGGAGACGGGATCGGGCAATCAGCCCCAGCATTTT
- TRBJ2-2 15 TRBV7-2 TRBD1 CASSRNRGVGGELFF TGTGCCAGCAGTCGGAACAGGGGCGTTGGCGGGGAGCTGTTTTTT
- TRBJ2-1 15 TRBV7-2 - CASRGRGRGDNEQFF TGTGCCAGCAGGGGAAGGGGAAGGGGTGACAATGAGCAGTTCTTC
- TRBJ1-3 13 TRBV7-2 - CASSLRGGNTIYF TGTGCCAGCAGCTTACGGGGTGGAAACACCATATATTTT
once TRBJ2-7 15 TRBV14 TRBD1 CASSQAGTGPYEQYF TGTGCCAGCAGCCAAGCCGGGACAGGACCTTACGAGCAGTACTTC
- TRBJ1-1 14 TRBV2 TRBD1 CASSRQGANTEAFF TGTGCCAGCAGCAGACAGGGGGCGAACACTGAAGCTTTCTTT
- TRBJ1-5 10 TRBV19 - CAVGWETQHF TGTGCCGTAGGGTGGGAGACCCAGCATTTT
- TRBJ2-3 14 TRBV7-3 TRBD2 CASSRLAGLDTQYF TGTGCCAGCAGCCGACTAGCGGGGTTAGATACGCAGTATTTT
- TRBJ1-2 15 TRBV18 - CASSPDTPDRSGYTF TGTGCCAGCTCACCTGACACGCCTGATCGTTCTGGCTACACCTTC
- TRBJ1-1 15 TRBV19 TRBD1 CASDRGYRMNTEAFF TGTGCCAGTGACAGGGGATATCGGATGAACACTGAAGCTTTCTTT